The clone carrying this TCR beta chain was detected only a few times. Its antigen is undetermined. This record comes from a study of cytomegalovirus exposure and HLA in healthy donors. The study, taken as a whole, reports: Only CMV serostatus was available as immune exposure information. A later analysis linked a missense variant in DCLRE1C to the trimming of TCR beta V and J genes. One later analysis reportedly identified an Asian-associated ancestry cluster that showed fewer N-insertions than the 666-donor mean. In an earlier analysis, about 90% or about 30%: the productive usage of most TCR beta V segments.

Trimming took off 0 bases at V and 1 base at J, with 10 bases between the two ends. This CDR3 spans 16 amino acids. Germline CDR1 and CDR2: MGHRA and YSYEKL. Primers for the PCR totalled 60 Vbeta and 13 Jbeta. Data came from immunoSEQ multiplex PCR; TCRdb stores just in-frame clones and leaves some out. The sample has 90,000 to 130,000 clones; about four fifths are singletons. The sequenced sample consisted of PBMCs. The receptor's source is a woman between 55 and 75 years old in good health and CMV-seropositive. V usage is TRBV4-1 and J usage is TRBJ2-1; TRBD2 might be the D (5 bases). Written as DNA, the CDR3 is TGCGCCAGCAGCCAAGAGGCGGGCGGTTCCTACAATGAGCAGTTCTTC. Translated, it gives CASSQEAGGSYNEQFF.